These 18 T cell receptor beta chains were sequenced from one sample in a study of spatial heterogeneity in lung cancer. MiXCR, applied by TCRdb to the 5' RACE reads, yields one record per CDR3 protein. The table lists about 40,000 distinct CDR3 sequences, 4% to 6% of them singletons. Time point described: sample taken at primary tumor resection. The input material, whole RNA from tumor, nontumor lung or frozen PBMC, was sequenced unsorted. This material consisted of PBMCs, taken at surgery. These receptors were collected from a female donor with early-stage non-small cell lung cancer.

This clonotype was observed many times. The chain carries TRBV6-5 and TRBJ1-1; D not certain. The CDR3 runs to 14 residues. Germline-derived CDR1 and CDR2 are MNHEY and SVGAGI. Between the trimmed V and J ends, which lost 5 bases and 4 bases, there was a span of 14 bases. This CDR3 is CASSLDLRGTEAFF. CDR3 nucleotides: TGTGCCAGCAGTCTTGACCTGCGGGGCACTGAAGCTTTCTTT.

CDR3 region: CASSSTGTSGEYQETQYF. The CDR3 DNA follows: TGTGCCAGCAGTTCTACCGGGACTAGCGGGGAGTACCAAGAGACCCAGTACTTC. The chain recombines TRBV5-6 with TRBJ2-5, with 13 bases fitting TRBD2. Germline assignment: CDR1 SGHDT and CDR2 YYEEEE. The CDR3 is 18 amino acids. V dropped 5 bases and J dropped 0; count of bases not matched to a gene: 10.

This clonotype was seen ten or more times. CDR3 loop: CASSLTGRSSYEQYF. CDR3 bases: TGTGCCAGCAGTTTAACAGGGAGGAGCTCCTACGAGCAGTACTTC. The V and J genes are TRBV27 and TRBJ2-7; D may correspond to TRBD1 or TRBD2 (6 bases each). This CDR3 comprises 15 residues. Between the trimmed V and J ends, which lost 2 bases and 0 bases, there was a span of 11 bases. In germline, CDR1 is MNHEY, CDR2 SMNVEV (reference sequence).

There are many counts of this clonotype. V and J are TRBV20-1 and TRBJ1-1; no clear D gene. The V gene's germline CDR1 is DFQATT and CDR2 SNEGSKA (reference sequence). V gave up 4 bases and J gave up 5 bases, with 17 bases separating them. The CDR3 contains 14 residues. The CDR3 nucleotides are TGCAGTGCTACCGACGTGGGTACGAAGACTGAAGCTTTCTTT. Translation gives CSATDVGTKTEAFF.

This clonotype appeared many times. The chain joins TRBV7-8 to TRBJ2-5; tentative D call: TRBD2 (5 bases). Germline CDR1 and CDR2: SGHVS and FQNEAQ. Deletions cut 4 bases from V and 5 bases from J, with 14 bases between. The CDR3 is made up of 14 amino acids. The CDR3 DNA sequence: TGTGCCAGCAGCTCCCGGAGGCTAGCTGAGACCCAGTACTTC. This encodes CASSSRRLAETQYF.

This clonotype appeared many times. The chain links TRBV7-9 to TRBJ2-1, with D tentatively TRBD1 (5 bases). Trimming stripped 5 bases from V and 9 bases from J, with 11 bases between. The CDR3 extends over 12 amino acids. CDR1 is SEHNR, CDR2 FQNEAQ, per germline (reference sequence). This CDR3 reads CASSRNQGEQFF. The CDR3 bases are TGTGCCAGCAGCCGAAATCAGGGTGAGCAGTTCTTC.

In the case of this clonotype: The conserved closing phenylalanine or tryptophan is absent in this CDR3, likely reflecting a read error. The chain has TRBV6-2 or TRBV6-3 and TRBJ2-3, with 9 positions matching TRBD2. V lost 6 bases and J lost 2; bases outside the gene matches: 6. Germline CDR1 MNHEY, CDR2 SVGEGT. The CDR3 spans 15 residues. As DNA, the CDR3 is TGTGCCAGCAGCGTTAGCGGGGGCTTCACAGATACGCAGTATTCT. This sequence encodes CASSVSGGFTDTQYS.

This clonotype was seen at least ten times. CDR3 sequence reads: CASSPFSQGNTEAFF. CDR3 coding DNA: TGTGCCAGCTCCCCATTCAGTCAGGGGAACACTGAAGCTTTCTTT. This rearrangement joins TRBV18 to TRBJ1-1; a weak D match, TRBD1 (5 bases). CDR1 is KGHSH, CDR2 LQKENI, per germline. Trimming shortened V by 6 bases and J by 1 base, and 15 bases separated the two germline ends. This CDR3 is built from 15 residues.

This clonotype has just a few counts. V gene TRBV28 combines with J gene TRBJ1-1; possible D gene TRBD1, 5 bases. The CDR3 loop spans 11 amino acids. Trimming took 7 bases from V and 10 from J, leaving 13 bases between them. Germline V CDR1 and CDR2: MDHEN, SYDVKM. This chain's CDR3 is CASTRGVGAFF. In nucleotides, the CDR3 is TGTGCCAGCACACGGGGGGTCGGAGCTTTCTTT. Variable domain in full (rest from reference TRBV28 and TRBJ1-1): DVKVTQSSRYLVKRTGEKVFLECVQDMDHENMFWYRQDPGLGLRLIYFSYDVKMKEKGDIPEGYSVSREKKERFSLILESASTNQTSMYLCASTRGVGAFFGQGTRLTVV.

This clonotype was counted at least ten times. The gene calls are TRBV29-1 and TRBJ2-3; the D call may be TRBD1 or TRBD2 (5 bases each). Germline V lookup: CDR1 SQVTM, CDR2 ANQGSEA. This CDR3 has 13 residues. V was shortened by 4 bases and J by 10 bases, with 18 bases between the two germline ends. The CDR3 region is CSVAQLVGRAQYF. The CDR3 DNA reads as TGCAGCGTTGCCCAACTGGTGGGGCGGGCGCAGTATTTT.

The table lists this clonotype with many counts. The chain has TRBV7-7 and TRBJ2-1; D possibly corresponds to TRBD2 (6 bases). The CDR3 has 17 residues. V was clipped by 5 bases and J by 10 bases, with 27 bases between them. The germline V gene encodes CDR1 SSHAT and CDR2 FNYEAQ (reference sequence). This CDR3 is CASSPRDPLRLSGEQFF. In DNA, the CDR3 is TGTGCCAGCAGCCCCCGGGACCCTTTACGATTGAGCGGGGAGCAGTTCTTC.

This clonotype has ten or more counts. The chain couples TRBV28 to TRBJ1-1, with D maybe TRBD1 (5 bases). This CDR3 is 17 amino acids long. The germline V gene has CDR1 MDHEN and CDR2 SYDVKM. V lost 3 bases and J lost 1, with 18 bases in between. The CDR3 spells CASSLGVPPPANTEAFF. DNA for the CDR3: TGTGCCAGCAGTTTGGGGGTCCCACCGCCCGCGAACACTGAAGCTTTCTTT. The full variable domain, rest sourced from reference TRBV28 and TRBJ1-1, is DVKVTQSSRYLVKRTGEKVFLECVQDMDHENMFWYRQDPGLGLRLIYFSYDVKMKEKGDIPEGYSVSREKKERFSLILESASTNQTSMYLCASSLGVPPPANTEAFFGQGTRLTVV.

As regards this clonotype: A single base separates this from a much larger clone, so it may be a read error. The chain employs TRBV27 and TRBJ2-7, with D possibly being TRBD1 (7 bases). The length of the CDR3 is 15 residues. Germline CDR1 is MNHEY and CDR2 is SMNVEV (reference sequence). In DNA form, the CDR3 reads TGTGCCAGCAGTCCCGGCGGAGGGGGCTCCTACGAGCAGTGCTTC. As protein: CASSPGGGGSYEQCF.

Regarding this clonotype: A much more abundant neighbour one base away suggests this may be a read error. The chain combines TRBV28 with TRBJ1-3; D remains ambiguous. This CDR3 contains 14 residues. The V gene lost 10 bases and the J gene lost 8 bases, with 21 bases spanning the gap. CDR1 and CDR2 from the germline V gene are MDHEN and SYDVKM. The CDR3 loop reads CANTLAVGGYTIYF. CDR3 coding DNA: TGTGCCAACACCCTGGCTGTGGGAGGATACACCATATATTTT.

In this sample, this clonotype turned up many times. The V call is TRBV6-2 or TRBV6-3, the J call TRBJ2-2; D not resolved. Germline V gives CDR1 MNHEY, CDR2 SVGEGT. Trimming removed 7 bases at V and 1 base at J, with 7 bases between. The CDR3 consists of 13 residues. The DNA for the CDR3 is TGTGCCAGCAAGGCCAGGAACACCGGGGAGCTGTTTTTT. Translated: CASKARNTGELFF.

The table lists this clonotype with many counts. The J gene is TRBJ2-3, the V gene TRBV20-1; a possible D gene is TRBD2 (5 bases). Trimming left V 0 bases short and J 4 bases short, with 14 bases between. Germline CDR1 reads DFQATT; CDR2 reads SNEGSKA (reference sequence). The CDR3 length is 15 residues. CDR3 in amino acids: CSARDTRAASDTQYF. As DNA, the CDR3 is TGCAGTGCTAGAGATACGAGAGCGGCATCAGATACGCAGTATTTT.

This clonotype occurred a few times. The V and J genes are TRBV4-1 and TRBJ2-5, with unresolved D. The CDR3 sequence is 15 residues long. Germline assignment: CDR1 MGHRA and CDR2 YSYEKL. V lost 3 bases to trimming and J lost 1 base, with 12 bases between them. The CDR3 DNA reads as TGCGCCAGCAGCCACCCTCCGTCGGGCCAAGAGACCCAGTACTTC. Its protein is CASSHPPSGQETQYF.

The rearrangement links TRBV20-1 to TRBJ2-1; D remains ambiguous. V lost 0 bases to trimming and J lost 5 bases, with 11 bases between them. The CDR3 is made up of 14 amino acids. Germline V gives CDR1 DFQATT, CDR2 SNEGSKA (reference sequence). CDR3 bases: TGCAGTGCTAGAGATCGGCGGCTGAACAATGAGCAGTTCTTC. Translated, it gives CSARDRRLNNEQFF.